This passage covers 31 T cell receptor beta chains from one sample sequenced in a study of cytomegalovirus exposure and HLA in healthy donors. Sequencing used immunoSEQ multiplex PCR; TCRdb keeps in-frame clones, though not all of them. The table has around 220,000 clones, just over 85% seen once. The specimen was PBMCs. The receptors originated from a woman between 18 and 29 years old in good health and CMV-seronegative.

In this sample, this clone turned up a few times. This chain links TRBV30 with TRBJ1-5; D not certain. The CDR3 runs 16 residues. The germline V and J ends were trimmed by 0 bases and 1 base, with 13 bases remaining between them. Germline lookup yields CDR1 GTSNPN and CDR2 SVGIG (reference sequence). CDR3 nucleotides: TGTGCCTGGAGTGTTCAGACTGGTGGAAGCAATCAGCCCCAGCATTTT. It specifies CAWSVQTGGSNQPQHF.

This chain links TRBV27 with TRBJ2-7, with D possibly matching TRBD1 (6 bases). The V and J ends lost 6 bases and 2 bases respectively, with 14 bases between them. This CDR3 contains 14 residues. In germline, CDR1 is MNHEY, CDR2 SMNVEV (reference sequence). The CDR3 coding sequence is TGTGCCAGCAGCAGACGGGACATTGCCTACGAGCAGTACTTC. Translation: CASSRRDIAYEQYF.

The chain combines TRBV27 with TRBJ1-5; 7 bases agree with TRBD1. The CDR3 extends over 15 amino acids. The junction had 8 bases not matched to a gene; V was cut back by 2 bases and J by 7 bases. Germline V gives CDR1 MNHEY, CDR2 SMNVEV (reference sequence). CDR3 sequence (DNA): TGTGCCAGCAGTTTAACACAGGGGTCGCGGCAGCCCCAGCATTTT. Amino acid sequence: CASSLTQGSRQPQHF.

The chain uses TRBV6-5 and TRBJ1-1; D is perhaps TRBD1 (5 bases). V was pared by 2 bases and J by 12 bases, with 13 bases between. The CDR3 consists of 12 residues. The germline gives CDR1 MNHEY, CDR2 SVGAGI. As DNA, the CDR3 is TGTGCCAGCAGTTACCCAGGGAAGGAGCCTTTCTTT. It codes for CASSYPGKEPFF.

The chain recombines TRBV30 with TRBJ2-2, with 7 bases fitting TRBD1. J gave up 10 bases and V 5 bases, and 4 bases lay outside the gene matches. Per the germline V gene, CDR1 is GTSNPN and CDR2 is SVGIG (reference sequence). This CDR3 has 11 amino acids. CDR3 in DNA: TGTGCCTGGCTGACAGGGTCGGAGCTGTTTTTT. Translated, it gives CAWLTGSELFF.

This rearrangement joins TRBV2 to TRBJ2-7, with TRBD1 matching 8 bases. The CDR3 totals 14 residues. Germline loops: CDR1 SNHLY, CDR2 FYNNEI. With 6 bases clipped from V and 4 bases from J, the junction kept 8 bases outside the gene matches. The CDR3 spells CASRGDRLMYEQYF. The CDR3 coding sequence is TGTGCCAGCAGGGGGGACAGGTTAATGTACGAGCAGTACTTC.

This chain links TRBV7-2 with TRBJ2-1; 7 bases map to TRBD2. V dropped 1 base and J dropped 6; count of bases not matched to a gene: 9. Germline V gene sequence: CDR1 SGHTA, CDR2 FQGNSA. This CDR3 region has 16 residues. CDR3 coding DNA: TGTGCCAGCAGCTTAGACCCGGGGGGAGGTGCCAATGAGCAGTTCTTC. Translating it yields CASSLDPGGGANEQFF.

The V and J genes are TRBV28 and TRBJ2-6, with D possibly TRBD1 on 6 matching bases. Between the trimmed V and J ends, which lost 5 bases and 2 bases, there was a span of 13 bases. Germline V gives CDR1 MDHEN, CDR2 SYDVKM. The CDR3 is 16 residues long. The CDR3, as DNA: TGTGCCAGCAGTACACCGGACAGCCCTGGGGCCAACGTCCTGACTTTC. Its translation: CASSTPDSPGANVLTF. Together with reference TRBV28 and TRBJ2-6, the CDR3 gives the full variable domain: DVKVTQSSRYLVKRTGEKVFLECVQDMDHENMFWYRQDPGLGLRLIYFSYDVKMKEKGDIPEGYSVSREKKERFSLILESASTNQTSMYLCASSTPDSPGANVLTFGAGSRLTVL.

This clone has only a few counts. The chain links TRBV12-5 to TRBJ1-5; D may be TRBD1 (6 bases). The germline V gene has CDR1 LGHNT and CDR2 FRNRAP. Trimming took off 3 bases at V and 0 bases at J, with 27 bases between the two ends. This CDR3 has 21 residues. The CDR3 region has the DNA TGTGCTAGTGGTTTATCCCTCCGGGACACCAAAAAGGGATATAGCAATCAGCCCCAGCATTTT. It is translated as CASGLSLRDTKKGYSNQPQHF.

The rearrangement uses TRBV11-2 and TRBJ2-1; 7 bases match TRBD2. This CDR3 region has 16 residues. Per germline, CDR1 SGHAT and CDR2 FQNNGV. The V gene end was trimmed by 1 base and the J gene end by 8 bases; junction bases not matched to a gene: 11. The CDR3 loop reads CASSLALAGVAHEQFF. The CDR3 DNA is TGTGCCAGCAGCTTAGCACTTGCGGGAGTAGCCCATGAGCAGTTCTTC.

This rearrangement joins TRBV7-8 to TRBJ2-1; 9 bases are a match to TRBD2. The length of the CDR3 is 16 residues. CDR1 and CDR2 from the germline V gene are SGHVS and FQNEAQ. Germline trimming cut 3 bases from V and 4 bases from J; bases unmatched to any gene: 7. The CDR3 is CASSLDLAGLYNEQFF. For the CDR3, the DNA is TGTGCCAGCAGCTTGGATCTAGCGGGATTATACAATGAGCAGTTCTTC. Filled out from reference TRBV7-8 and TRBJ2-1, the complete variable domain reads GAGVSQSPRYKVAKRGQDVALRCDPISGHVSLFWYQQALGQGPEFLTYFQNEAQLDKSGLPSDRFFAERPEGSVSTLKIQRTQQEDSAVYLCASSLDLAGLYNEQFFGPGTRLTVL.

The chain employs TRBV4-3 and TRBJ2-7, with 7 bases aligning to TRBD2. J lost 0 bases, V lost 4 bases, and 9 bases had no gene match. The CDR3 extends over 16 amino acids. CDR1 is LGHNA, CDR2 YSLEER, per germline. CDR3 sequence reads: CASSLRASGASYEQYF. In DNA, the CDR3 is TGCGCCAGCAGCCTTAGGGCTAGCGGCGCCTCCTACGAGCAGTACTTC.

The chain combines TRBV6-5 with TRBJ2-5; TRBD1 matches 8 bases. CDR1 and CDR2 from the germline V gene are MNHEY and SVGAGI. The junction had 6 bases not matched to a gene; V was cut back by 5 bases and J by 1 base. The CDR3 runs to 15 residues. This CDR3 is CASSRPGTGQETQYF. The CDR3 region has the DNA TGTGCCAGCAGTCGCCCCGGGACAGGCCAAGAGACCCAGTACTTC.

This rearrangement joins TRBV7-8 to TRBJ1-3; weak D call: TRBD1 (5 bases). V lost 6 bases, J lost 0 bases, and 9 bases lay in between. CDR3 length: 14 amino acids. CDR1 SGHVS and CDR2 FQNEAQ come from the germline V gene. This CDR3 reads CASRQTVSGNTIYF. The CDR3 DNA is TGTGCCAGCAGACAGACAGTCTCTGGAAACACCATATATTTT.

This chain links TRBV20-1 with TRBJ1-1; TRBD1 might be the D (6 bases). Germline V gene sequence: CDR1 DFQATT, CDR2 SNEGSKA (reference sequence). V was clipped by 8 bases and J by 10 bases, with 14 bases between them. There are 10 residues in the CDR3. The CDR3 loop reads CSTQGSGAFF. For the CDR3, the DNA is TGCAGTACTCAGGGGTCTGGAGCTTTCTTT.

The chain has TRBV2 and TRBJ1-3; weak D call: TRBD1 (5 bases). The V gene's germline CDR1 is SNHLY and CDR2 FYNNEI. V gave up 4 bases and J gave up 6 bases, with 16 bases separating them. CDR3 length equals 15 residues. The CDR3 DNA follows: TGTGCCAGCAGTGCGACAGACATAACCCTAAACACCATATATTTT. It codes for CASSATDITLNTIYF. The full variable domain, rest sourced from reference TRBV2 and TRBJ1-3, is EPEVTQTPSHQVTQMGQEVILRCVPISNHLYFYWYRQILGQKVEFLVSFYNNEISEKSEIFDDQFSVERPDGSNFTLKIRSTKLEDSAMYFCASSATDITLNTIYFGEGSWLTVV.

The J gene is TRBJ2-2, the V gene TRBV7-3, with 11 bases fitting TRBD2. Germline V gene lookup returns CDR1 SGHTA and CDR2 FQGTGA. The V and J ends lost 2 bases and 1 base, in that order; junction bases with no gene match: 9. The CDR3 length is 19 residues. The CDR3 is CASSLLGLAGGKNTGELFF. The CDR3 region has the DNA TGTGCCAGCAGCTTATTAGGTCTAGCGGGAGGAAAGAACACCGGGGAGCTGTTTTTT.

The V and J genes are TRBV2 and TRBJ2-5; weak D call: TRBD1 (5 bases). V was clipped by 5 bases and J by 4 bases, with 8 bases between them. The germline gives CDR1 SNHLY, CDR2 FYNNEI. The CDR3 spans 12 residues. CDR3 protein: CASSNQGETQYF. CDR3 DNA: TGTGCCAGCAGTAATCAGGGAGAGACCCAGTACTTC.

The V call is TRBV28, the J call TRBJ2-7; D is possibly TRBD2 (6 bases). Trimming pared 9 bases from V and 3 bases from J, leaving 24 bases between. The CDR3 length is 16 residues. The V gene's germline CDR1 is MDHEN and CDR2 SYDVKM. The CDR3, as DNA: TGTGCCAGTACACGAGGAGGGTATCGTAATCACTACGAGCAGTACTTC. Its protein product is CASTRGGYRNHYEQYF.

The chain joins TRBV6-1 to TRBJ2-7; tentative D call: TRBD1 (5 bases). This CDR3 spans 12 amino acids. V lost 1 base and J lost 4, with 5 bases in between. Germline V gene sequence: CDR1 MNHNS, CDR2 SASEGT. The CDR3 region has the DNA TGTGCCAGCAGTGAAGAGGGGTACGAGCAGTACTTC. This encodes CASSEEGYEQYF.

The chain links TRBV4-1 to TRBJ2-7; 9 bases are shared with TRBD2. J gave up 4 bases and V 0 bases, and 10 bases lay outside the gene matches. CDR3 length equals 17 residues. The V gene's germline CDR1 is MGHRA and CDR2 YSYEKL. The CDR3 DNA reads as TGCGCCAGCAGCCAAGAGATGCTGGTAGCGGGAGCATACGAGCAGTACTTC. It yields the protein CASSQEMLVAGAYEQYF.

The J gene is TRBJ2-1, the V gene TRBV14, with 8 bases aligning to TRBD2. This CDR3 comprises 15 residues. Germline V gene data show CDR1 as SGHDN and CDR2 as FVKESK. J was trimmed by 2 bases and V by 4 bases; bases with no gene match: 4. The CDR3 region has the DNA TGTGCCAGCAGCCGGACTAGCCTCACCTACAATGAGCAGTTCTTC. This encodes CASSRTSLTYNEQFF.

The chain couples TRBV7-2 to TRBJ2-7; D may be TRBD1 (5 bases). Germline assignment: CDR1 SGHTA and CDR2 FQGNSA. Trimming stripped 3 bases from V and 1 base from J, with 10 bases between. The CDR3 is 14 amino acids. The CDR3 region is CASSLVAGSYEQYF. The DNA of the CDR3 is TGTGCCAGCAGCTTGGTTGCAGGGTCCTACGAGCAGTACTTC.

This clone was observed a handful of times. This sample also contains other DNA sequences that code for the same CDR3. The rearrangement uses TRBV28 and TRBJ1-2; the D gene is possibly TRBD1 (6 bases). V lost 2 bases and J lost 0, with 7 bases in between. The CDR3 extends over 14 amino acids. The V gene's germline CDR1 is MDHEN and CDR2 SYDVKM. CDR3 amino acids: CASSLGGANYGYTF. The CDR3 coding sequence is TGTGCCAGCAGTTTAGGGGGCGCTAACTATGGCTACACCTTC.

The V gene is TRBV19, the J gene TRBJ2-2; 9 positions agree with TRBD1. CDR3 length: 15 amino acids. J was trimmed by 1 base and V by 5 bases; bases with no gene match: 2. The germline V gene has CDR1 LNHDA and CDR2 SQIVND (reference sequence). CDR3 nucleotide sequence: TGTGCCAGTAGTCCGGGACAGGGGAACACCGGGGAGCTGTTTTTT. Its translation is CASSPGQGNTGELFF.

The rearrangement joins TRBV2 to TRBJ2-2; D is perhaps TRBD2 (6 bases). The CDR3 sequence is 15 residues long. The germline gives CDR1 SNHLY, CDR2 FYNNEI. V lost 7 bases to trimming and J lost 1 base, with 13 bases between them. The CDR3 DNA reads TGTGCCAGCACAGTGGGAGGCAGGAACACCGGGGAGCTGTTTTTT. Translated: CASTVGGRNTGELFF.

This chain connects TRBV9 to TRBJ2-5; TRBD2 aligns across 10 bases. After removal of 0 bases from V and 0 bases from J, the junction contained 5 bases not matched to a gene. This CDR3 has 17 residues. Germline-derived CDR1 and CDR2 are SGDLS and YYNGEE. CDR3 bases: TGTGCCAGCAGCGTAGCTACAGCGGGAGGGAACCAAGAGACCCAGTACTTC. Encoded protein: CASSVATAGGNQETQYF.

The rearrangement uses TRBV4-1 and TRBJ2-7; D is unclear. Germline CDR1 MGHRA, CDR2 YSYEKL. Between the trimmed V and J ends, which lost 0 bases and 0 bases, there was a span of 6 bases. This CDR3 has 14 residues. The CDR3 sequence is CASSQDRYSYEQYF. The CDR3 DNA reads as TGCGCCAGCAGCCAAGACAGGTACTCCTACGAGCAGTACTTC.

The genes are TRBV20-1 and TRBJ2-7; weak D call: TRBD2 (5 bases). The germline V gene encodes CDR1 DFQATT and CDR2 SNEGSKA (reference sequence). The V end lost 0 bases, the J end lost 11 bases, and 11 bases lay between the germline ends. This CDR3 spans 11 amino acids. As DNA, the CDR3 is TGCAGTGCTAGAGAACGAGAGAGGGAGTACTTC. Amino acids: CSAREREREYF.

Only a few counts were recorded for this clone. The chain recombines TRBV11-2 with TRBJ2-7; D is perhaps TRBD2 (6 bases). CDR1 SGHAT and CDR2 FQNNGV come from the germline V gene. This CDR3 is 14 amino acids long. Trimming took 5 bases from V and 5 from J, leaving 16 bases between them. The CDR3 DNA is TGTGCCAGCAGCCACCTCGCGGGGAGGCACGAGCAGTACTTC. Residues: CASSHLAGRHEQYF.

The chain uses TRBV4-1 and TRBJ2-3; 10 positions agree with TRBD2. Germline V CDR1 and CDR2: MGHRA, YSYEKL. J gave up 4 bases and V 0 bases, and 7 bases lay outside the gene matches. The CDR3 totals 17 residues. The CDR3 loop reads CASSQDSGLADADTQYF. Written as DNA, the CDR3 is TGCGCCAGCAGCCAAGATAGCGGACTAGCGGATGCAGATACGCAGTATTTT.